The rows below give T cell receptor beta chains drawn from one sample of a study of T cell repertoires in cytomegalovirus infection. TCRdb re-derived calls from the reads in MiXCR, one entry per CDR3 protein. Of more than 200,000 distinct CDR3 sequences in the sample, around 9% were seen once. Sequenced input: PBMCs. All receptors come from a human donor in good health (CMV status not recorded). Some clones in this sample may be carry-over from other donors' samples. The conserved cysteine and the conserved F or W are not part of the CDR3 here. A D gene is named only where the DNA matches it firmly.

NA	TRBV7-2	TRBJ2-6	ASSLESGLISGANVLT
TRBD1	TRBV28	TRBJ2-7	ASTLTGGFTYEQY
NA	TRBV20-1	TRBJ1-6	SARDREGRNSPLH
NA	TRBV7-2	TRBJ2-6	ASSPDISGANVLT
NA	TRBV7-4	TRBJ2-7	ASSLVGTPYEQY
TRBD2	TRBV4-1	TRBJ2-2	ASSQNGRGAGELF
NA	TRBV7-2	TRBJ2-1	ASSVGINSYNEQF
NA	TRBV28	TRBJ1-1	ATVGPTVNTEAF
TRBD1	TRBV29-1	TRBJ2-1	SVGGQGRAEQF
NA	TRBV29-1	TRBJ1-1	SVWRAVNTEAF
NA	TRBV7-6	TRBJ1-2	ASSLGPIYGYT
TRBD2	TRBV7-2	TRBJ2-3	ASIPGLASTDTQY
NA	TRBV19	TRBJ2-2	ASSPSPAGPNTGELF
NA	TRBV15	TRBJ1-1	ATSRVFGSLNTEAF
NA	TRBV7-9	TRBJ2-2	ASSLDTRNTGELF
TRBD2	TRBV7-8	TRBJ2-2	ASSLSGEWGGELF
TRBD2	TRBV11-2	TRBJ2-3	ASSLDGGWTDTQY
TRBD2	TRBV7-2	TRBJ2-7	ASSPLAGVSYEQY
NA	TRBV6-2/TRBV6-3	TRBJ2-7	ASSDTGHFYEQY
TRBD1	TRBV13	TRBJ2-1	ASTAQGASSYNEQF
TRBD1	TRBV7-4	TRBJ2-7	ASSGAGGSAEQY
NA	TRBV7-2	TRBJ1-1	ASSFGGAGSEAF
NA	TRBV29-1	TRBJ2-7	SGIRSGEVHEQY
TRBD2	TRBV28	TRBJ2-7	ASAEGGGGVEQY
TRBD2	TRBV7-2	TRBJ2-5	ASSSPAGAEQETQY
NA	TRBV6-5	TRBJ1-2	ASSQPEGYGYT
NA	TRBV7-8	TRBJ1-2	ASREGAGWGYGYT
TRBD1	TRBV19	TRBJ1-2	ASHGQGGGYT
NA	TRBV7-2	TRBJ2-7	ASTAGFSYEQY
NA	TRBV29-1	TRBJ1-2	SVRRVLGGYT
NA	TRBV7-2	TRBJ1-1	ASSLAPGQNTEAF
NA	TRBV12-3/TRBV12-4	TRBJ2-2	ASSSQGMITGELF
NA	TRBV14	TRBJ1-6	ASSLSPLGHSPLH
NA	TRBV7-2	TRBJ1-1	ASSALTEAF
NA	TRBV11-3	TRBJ1-3	ASSSSARPGDTIY
NA	TRBV7-2	TRBJ1-1	ASSLDGFGGLAEAF
NA	TRBV6-2/TRBV6-3	TRBJ2-7	ASSRSGGSTYEQY
NA	TRBV2	TRBJ2-5	ASKKQAEETQY
TRBD2	TRBV11-3	TRBJ2-3	ASSFETGTKQPSTDTQY
NA	TRBV11-2	TRBJ1-2	ASSFPAGHGYT
NA	TRBV5-6	TRBJ1-1	ASSLAGRGLNTEAF
TRBD2	TRBV5-1	TRBJ2-7	ATNLAGGDEQY
NA	TRBV20-1	TRBJ1-2	SARDPRAISGGYT
NA	TRBV12-3/TRBV12-4	TRBJ1-5	ASSLSGERQPQH
TRBD1	TRBV11-3	TRBJ2-4	ASSMLQGAVAKNIQY
TRBD1	TRBV12-3/TRBV12-4	TRBJ1-3	ASSTRTGGLSVKNTIY
NA	TRBV7-9	TRBJ2-3	ASSLDGSDTQY
TRBD1	TRBV7-2	TRBJ2-7	ASSSAGGSLYEQY
TRBD2	TRBV5-4	TRBJ2-5	ASSRPTSGVQETQY
NA	TRBV5-6	TRBJ2-7	ASSPLPTTARNSYEQY
NA	TRBV2	TRBJ2-1	ASNDAGYSYNEQF
NA	TRBV6-2/TRBV6-3	TRBJ2-2	ASRTGSRGTGELF
NA	TRBV12-5	TRBJ2-7	ASGLGGGEQY
NA	TRBV28	TRBJ2-5	ASSLPLQETQY
TRBD2	TRBV5-4	TRBJ2-7	ASSPGPSGVSYEQY
TRBD1	TRBV7-2	TRBJ2-3	ASSPGGQGITDTQY
NA	TRBV7-2	TRBJ1-4	ASSQGRNNEKLF